This TCR beta chain was profiled in a study of blood T cell repertoires in COVID-19. Study-wide background: Both acute and convalescent COVID-19 samples were obtained from the United States, Italy and Spain. Sample material is recorded as cDNA or gDNA derived from T cells, B-cell-depleted T cells, or PBMCs.

This clone was detected once. V lost 1 base and J 0 bases, leaving 10 bases between the germline ends. The CDR3 covers 16 residues. Germline-derived CDR1 and CDR2 are SGHTA and FQGNSA. Sequencing was performed with immunoSEQ multiplex PCR; in TCRdb, only in-frame clones are kept and a portion is missing. The table lists roughly 40,000 clones, 70% to 80% of them singletons, with around a fifth in the top ten. The clonotype was recovered from a man between 65 and 85 years old with acute or convalescent COVID-19. The chain is built from TRBV7-2 and TRBJ1-5; a possible D gene is TRBD1 (6 bases). The sequencing input was peripheral blood. The CDR3 reads CASSLVGGASNQPQHF. As DNA, the CDR3 is TGTGCCAGCAGCTTAGTGGGGGGGGCTAGCAATCAGCCCCAGCATTTT.